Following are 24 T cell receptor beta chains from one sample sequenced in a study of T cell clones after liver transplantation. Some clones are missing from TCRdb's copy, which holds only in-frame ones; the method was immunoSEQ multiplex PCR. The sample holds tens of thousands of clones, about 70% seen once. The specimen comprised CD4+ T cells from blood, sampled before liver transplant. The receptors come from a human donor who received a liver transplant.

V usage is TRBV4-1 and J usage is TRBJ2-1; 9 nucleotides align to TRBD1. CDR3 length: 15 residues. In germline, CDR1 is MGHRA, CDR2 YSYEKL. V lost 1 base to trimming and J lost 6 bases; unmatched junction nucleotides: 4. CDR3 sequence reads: CASSQVDRGRNEQFF. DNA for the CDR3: TGCGCCAGCAGCCAAGTGGACAGGGGTCGCAATGAGCAGTTCTTC.

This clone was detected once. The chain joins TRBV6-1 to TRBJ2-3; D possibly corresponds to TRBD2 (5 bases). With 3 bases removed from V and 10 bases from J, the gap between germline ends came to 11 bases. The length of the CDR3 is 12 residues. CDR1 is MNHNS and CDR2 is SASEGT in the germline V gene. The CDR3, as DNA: TGTGCCAGCAGTGAGTCTCTCGGGGCGCAGTATTTT. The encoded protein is CASSESLGAQYF.

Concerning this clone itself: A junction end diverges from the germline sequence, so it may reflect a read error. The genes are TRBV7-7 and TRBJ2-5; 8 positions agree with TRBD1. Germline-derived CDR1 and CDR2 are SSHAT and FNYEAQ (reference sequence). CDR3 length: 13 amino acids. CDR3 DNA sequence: TGTGCTAGCAGCCTGGACAGGGATGAGACCCAGTACTTC. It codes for CASSLDRDETQYF.

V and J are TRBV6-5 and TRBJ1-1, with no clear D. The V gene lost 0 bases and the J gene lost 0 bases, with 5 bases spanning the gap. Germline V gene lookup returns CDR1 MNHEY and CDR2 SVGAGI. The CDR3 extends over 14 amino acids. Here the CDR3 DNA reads TGTGCCAGCAGTTACTCTCGGGTGAACACTGAAGCTTTCTTT. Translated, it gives CASSYSRVNTEAFF.

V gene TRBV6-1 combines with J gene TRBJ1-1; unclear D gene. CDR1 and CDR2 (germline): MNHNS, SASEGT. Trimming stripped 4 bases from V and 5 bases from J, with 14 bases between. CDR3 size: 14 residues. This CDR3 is CASSVEVGGTEAFF. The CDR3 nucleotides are TGTGCCAGCAGTGTAGAAGTGGGCGGGACTGAAGCTTTCTTT.

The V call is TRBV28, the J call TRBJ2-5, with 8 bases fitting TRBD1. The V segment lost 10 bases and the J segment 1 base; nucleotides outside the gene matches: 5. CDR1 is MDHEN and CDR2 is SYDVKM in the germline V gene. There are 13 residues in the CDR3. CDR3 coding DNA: TGTGCCACCACAGGGGGACCCCAAGAGACCCAGTACTTC. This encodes CATTGGPQETQYF.

The CDR3 is CASSQDRLAGGYTDTQYF. The CDR3 bases are TGTGCCAGCAGCCAAGATCGGCTAGCGGGGGGGTACACAGATACGCAGTATTTT. The V and J genes are TRBV4-2 and TRBJ2-3; 12 bases fit TRBD2. The CDR3 totals 18 residues. The J segment lost 2 bases and the V segment lost 0 bases, leaving 6 bases of the junction unmatched. Germline CDR1 and CDR2: LGHNA and YNFKEQ.

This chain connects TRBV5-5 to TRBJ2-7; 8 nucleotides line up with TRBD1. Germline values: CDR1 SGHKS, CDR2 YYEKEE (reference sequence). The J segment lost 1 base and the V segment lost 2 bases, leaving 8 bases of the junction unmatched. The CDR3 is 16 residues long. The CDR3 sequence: CASSFGPDRASYEQYF. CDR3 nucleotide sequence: TGTGCCAGCAGCTTCGGCCCGGACAGGGCGTCCTACGAGCAGTACTTC. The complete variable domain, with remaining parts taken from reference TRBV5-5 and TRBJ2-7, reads DAGVTQSPTHLIKTRGQQVTLRCSPISGHKSVSWYQQVLGQGPQFIFQYYEKEERGRGNFPDRFSARQFPNYSSELNVNALLLGDSALYLCASSFGPDRASYEQYFGPGTRLTVT.

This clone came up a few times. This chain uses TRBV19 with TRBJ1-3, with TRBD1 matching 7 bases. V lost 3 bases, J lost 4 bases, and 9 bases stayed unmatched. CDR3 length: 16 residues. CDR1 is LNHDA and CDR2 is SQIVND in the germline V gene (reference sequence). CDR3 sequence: CASSMGQGGSGNTIYF. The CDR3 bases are TGTGCCAGTAGTATGGGGCAGGGGGGCTCCGGAAACACCATATATTTT.

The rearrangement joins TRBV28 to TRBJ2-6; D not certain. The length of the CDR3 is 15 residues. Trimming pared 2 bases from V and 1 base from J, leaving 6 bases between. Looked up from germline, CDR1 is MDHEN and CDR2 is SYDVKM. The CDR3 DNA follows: TGTGCCAGCAGTTTACTGTCGTCTGGGGCCAACGTCCTGACTTTC. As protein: CASSLLSSGANVLTF.

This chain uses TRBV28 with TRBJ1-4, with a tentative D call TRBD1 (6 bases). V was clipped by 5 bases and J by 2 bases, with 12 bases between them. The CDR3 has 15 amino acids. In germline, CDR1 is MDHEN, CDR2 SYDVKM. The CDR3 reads CASSERTVTNEKLFF. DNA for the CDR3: TGTGCCAGCAGTGAGAGGACAGTCACTAATGAAAAACTGTTTTTT.

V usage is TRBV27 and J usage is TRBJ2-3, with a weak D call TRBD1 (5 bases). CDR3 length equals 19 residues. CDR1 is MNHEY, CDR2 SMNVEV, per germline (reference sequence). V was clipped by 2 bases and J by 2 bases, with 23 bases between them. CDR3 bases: TGTGCCAGCAGTTTAGGGGCCGGGTGGCGAGCTTCCAACACAGATACGCAGTATTTT. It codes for CASSLGAGWRASNTDTQYF.

In DNA form, the CDR3 reads TGTGCCAGCAGCTTGTTGATGCAGGGGCACTATGGCTACACCTTC. Protein: CASSLLMQGHYGYTF. The chain links TRBV5-5 to TRBJ1-2, with D possibly being TRBD1 (6 bases). CDR1 and CDR2 (germline): SGHKS, YYEKEE (reference sequence). The V end was cut by 1 base, the J end by 3 bases, with 13 bases between. The CDR3 has 15 residues. The whole variable domain, remainder taken from reference TRBV5-5 and TRBJ1-2, is DAGVTQSPTHLIKTRGQQVTLRCSPISGHKSVSWYQQVLGQGPQFIFQYYEKEERGRGNFPDRFSARQFPNYSSELNVNALLLGDSALYLCASSLLMQGHYGYTFGSGTRLTVV.

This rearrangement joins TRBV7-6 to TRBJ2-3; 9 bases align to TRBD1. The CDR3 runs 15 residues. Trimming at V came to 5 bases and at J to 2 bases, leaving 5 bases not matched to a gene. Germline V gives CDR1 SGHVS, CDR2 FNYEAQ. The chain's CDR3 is CASSRGQGDTDTQYF. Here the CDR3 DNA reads TGTGCCAGCAGCCGGGGACAGGGAGACACAGATACGCAGTATTTT.

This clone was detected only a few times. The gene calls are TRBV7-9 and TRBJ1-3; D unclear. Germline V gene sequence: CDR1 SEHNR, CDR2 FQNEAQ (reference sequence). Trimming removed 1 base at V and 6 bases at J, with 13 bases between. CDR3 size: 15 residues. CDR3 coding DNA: TGTGCCAGCAGCTTAGGTAGCTTCGGAATAAACACCATATATTTT. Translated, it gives CASSLGSFGINTIYF.

CDR3 nucleotide sequence: TGCGCCAGCAGCCTTAGCGGGGGTTACAATGAGCAGTTCTTC. It yields the protein CASSLSGGYNEQFF. This chain links TRBV10-1 with TRBJ2-1; the match to TRBD2 covers 9 bases. The germline V gene has CDR1 WNHNN and CDR2 SYGVQD (reference sequence). This CDR3 is built from 14 residues. The J segment lost 4 bases and the V segment lost 6 bases, leaving 4 bases of the junction unmatched.

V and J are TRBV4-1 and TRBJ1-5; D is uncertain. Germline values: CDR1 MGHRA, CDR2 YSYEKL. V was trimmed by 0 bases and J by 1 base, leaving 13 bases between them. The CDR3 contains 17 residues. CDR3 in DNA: TGCGCCAGCAGCCAAGATGGTGGAGGGAGGAGCAATCAGCCCCAGCATTTT. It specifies CASSQDGGGRSNQPQHF.

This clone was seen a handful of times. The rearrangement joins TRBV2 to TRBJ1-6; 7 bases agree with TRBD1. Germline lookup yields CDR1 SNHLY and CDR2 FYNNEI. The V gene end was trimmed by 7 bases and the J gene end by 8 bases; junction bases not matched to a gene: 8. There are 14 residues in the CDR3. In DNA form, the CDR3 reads TGTGCCAGCACCCTGGGACAGTCGGATTCACCCCTCCACTTT. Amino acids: CASTLGQSDSPLHF.

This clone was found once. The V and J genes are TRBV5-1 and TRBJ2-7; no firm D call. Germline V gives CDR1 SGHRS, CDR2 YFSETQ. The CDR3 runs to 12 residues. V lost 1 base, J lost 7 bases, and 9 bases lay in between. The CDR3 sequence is CASSLSPEEQYF. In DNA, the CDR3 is TGCGCCAGCAGCTTGTCCCCGGAGGAGCAGTACTTC.

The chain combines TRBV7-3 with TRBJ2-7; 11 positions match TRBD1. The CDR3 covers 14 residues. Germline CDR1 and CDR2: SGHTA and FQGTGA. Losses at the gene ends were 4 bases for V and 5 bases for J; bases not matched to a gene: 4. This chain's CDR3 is CASSWDRGSNEQYF. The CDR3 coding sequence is TGTGCCAGCAGCTGGGACAGGGGGAGCAACGAGCAGTACTTC.

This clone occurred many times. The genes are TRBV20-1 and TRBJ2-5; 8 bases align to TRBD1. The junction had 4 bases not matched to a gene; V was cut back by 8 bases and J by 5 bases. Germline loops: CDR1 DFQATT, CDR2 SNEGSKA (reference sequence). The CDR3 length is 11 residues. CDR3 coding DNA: TGCAGTATGGACAGGGCGGAGACCCAGTACTTC. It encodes CSMDRAETQYF.

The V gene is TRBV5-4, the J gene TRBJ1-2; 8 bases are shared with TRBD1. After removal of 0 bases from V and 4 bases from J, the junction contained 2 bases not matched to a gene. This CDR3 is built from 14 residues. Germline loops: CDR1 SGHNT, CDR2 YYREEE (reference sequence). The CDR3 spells CASSLDRGFYGYTF. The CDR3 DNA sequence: TGTGCCAGCAGCTTGGACAGGGGGTTCTATGGCTACACCTTC.

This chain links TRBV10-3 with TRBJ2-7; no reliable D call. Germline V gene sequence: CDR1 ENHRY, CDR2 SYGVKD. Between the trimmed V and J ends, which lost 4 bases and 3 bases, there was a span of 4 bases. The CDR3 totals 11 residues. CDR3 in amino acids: CAISGNYEQYF. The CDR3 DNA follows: TGTGCCATCAGTGGTAACTACGAGCAGTACTTC.

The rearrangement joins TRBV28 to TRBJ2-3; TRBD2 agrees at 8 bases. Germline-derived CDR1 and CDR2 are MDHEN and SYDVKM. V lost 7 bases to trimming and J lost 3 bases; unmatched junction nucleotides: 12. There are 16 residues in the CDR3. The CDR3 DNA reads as TGTGCCAGCAACCCTCAAGGACTAGCTGGAACAGATACGCAGTATTTT. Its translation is CASNPQGLAGTDTQYF.